The clone carrying this T cell receptor (beta chain) came up a few times. The sample belongs to a study of response to subunit inactivated influenza vaccine. TCRdb reprocessed the RT-PCR reads via MiXCR and lists one record per CDR3 protein. The table records 500,000 to 600,000 distinct CDR3 sequences, approximately 11% of them present only once. The CDR3 extends over 16 amino acids. From germline, CDR1 is SGDLS and CDR2 YYNGEE. The V gene lost 0 bases and the J gene lost 8 bases, with 18 bases spanning the gap. The same sample was also studied in work on T cells expressing NK-cell markers. This second report adds: TCR beta libraries carry UMIs added by 5'RACE template switching. Sorted CD3+CD56-NKG2C+, CD3+CD56+NKG2C- and CD3+CD56+NKG2C+ T cells were the source of the TCR beta repertoires. Several experiments added an anti-gamma-delta TCR antibody to sort only alpha-beta TCR T cells. In five to seven donors, dominant CD3+CD56+NKG2C+ clonotypes ranked among the top 10 CD8+ clonotypes.

The origin of this receptor is a man aged 45 to 65 who received an inactivated influenza vaccine. The sequenced sample was PBMCs from blood, obtained on the day of vaccination. The chain links TRBV9 to TRBJ2-1; D might be TRBD2 (6 bases). The CDR3 sequence is CASSVGPAGSGYEQFF. CDR3 sequence (DNA): TGTGCCAGCAGCGTAGGTCCTGCGGGGTCTGGCTATGAGCAGTTCTTC.